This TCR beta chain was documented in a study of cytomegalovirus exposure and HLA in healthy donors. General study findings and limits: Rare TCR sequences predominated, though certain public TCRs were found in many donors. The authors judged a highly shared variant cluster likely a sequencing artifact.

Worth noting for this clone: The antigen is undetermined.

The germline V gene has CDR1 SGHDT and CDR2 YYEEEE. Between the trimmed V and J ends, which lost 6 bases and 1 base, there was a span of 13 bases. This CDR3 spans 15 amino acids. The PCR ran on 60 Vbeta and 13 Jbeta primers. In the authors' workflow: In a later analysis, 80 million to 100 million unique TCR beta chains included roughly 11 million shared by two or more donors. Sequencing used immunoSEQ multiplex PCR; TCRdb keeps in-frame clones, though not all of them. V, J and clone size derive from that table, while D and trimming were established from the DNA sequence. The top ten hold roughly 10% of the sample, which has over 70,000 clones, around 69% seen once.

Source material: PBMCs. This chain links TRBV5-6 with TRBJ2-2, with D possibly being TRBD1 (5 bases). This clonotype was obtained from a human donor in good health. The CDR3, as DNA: TGTGCCAGCACCGACAGACAAGGGAACACCGGGGAGCTGTTTTTT. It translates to CASTDRQGNTGELFF.